The subject of this entry is one TCR beta chain. This clone is a singleton in its sample. Its antigen is still unknown. Per-nucleotide qualities are absent, and no much larger clonotype sits a single base away. These data originate in a study of somatic mutations in cytotoxic T cells in rheumatoid arthritis (dated by TCRdb to 2017 to 2019). Describing the broader study: Peripheral blood (around 29 ml EDTA) was collected from patients immediately after diagnosis and before any treatment began. Some V beta antibody-stained T-cell populations were flow-sorted on a FACSAria II or Sony SH800 at nearly 100% purity, and sorted V beta1+ cells also underwent TCRB sequencing. Whether expanded CD8+ T-cell clones in untreated, newly diagnosed rheumatoid arthritis carry somatic mutations was the study question, and clonality was characterized with TCRB deep sequencing. TCRB deep sequencing covered 50 to 75 patients with rheumatoid arthritis along with 20 to 25 healthy controls. Patient and control groups had essentially identical median ages.

What the study reported, not specific to this receptor: CD8+ T-cell clonality in rheumatoid arthritis patients was not significantly different from that in age-matched healthy controls. In about an eighth of the roughly 65 patients, more than 20% of CD8+ cells belonged to the largest CD8+ clone, while several identical CD8+ TCRB sequences were shared between blood and synovial fluid. CD8+ clonality increased with age in patients (Spearman r=0.49) but not in healthy controls. The slight TRBV07 underrepresentation in patients was not adjusted for multiple comparisons. Viral specificity could not be ruled out by absence from virus-specific databases, and the antigen targets of the expanded CD8+ clones remained unknown.

Sequencing of TCRB CDR3 was done on genomic DNA with the immunoSEQ assay. As for how the authors treated the data: Published virus-specific TCRB sequences were compared with patient CD8+ clones larger than 1%, and only a few matches were found. Nothing other than productive TCRB rearrangements was included in the analyses. A clone was defined by a unique TCRB CDR3 sequence, and clonality was computed as a productive clonality index based on Shannon entropy. Repertoire overlap for a pair of samples was computed from each clone's template counts relative to total templates per sample. Flow cytometry-measured V-gene usage correlated with V-gene usage from TCRB sequencing, with a Spearman r of roughly 0.61. The immuneACCESS repertoire file appears here via TCRdb, limited to in-frame rearrangements. These files lack a portion of the clones; in checked studies, under half of the deficit traces to unresolved V genes, and the cause of the others is not known. That table supplies the V and J calls and clone size; D and trimming were determined from the DNA. The sample contains just under 30,000 clones, around 90% of them found a single time. The top ten clonotypes cover roughly 9.7% of the sample.

Positive magnetic bead selection on an AutoMACS was used to isolate CD4+ and CD8+ cells, with flow cytometry used to check purity. Initial screening for clonal expansions relied on flow cytometry with a TCR V beta antibody panel, after which sorted CD8+ fractions underwent TCRB deep sequencing for characterization. Ficoll-Paque PLUS density gradient separation was used to isolate peripheral blood mononuclear cells. Using Nucleospin Tissue or Tissue XS kits, DNA was extracted from CD4-enriched, CD8-enriched or PBMC samples, with quantification by a Qubit 2.0 fluorometer. CDR1 and CDR2 (MGHRA, YSYEKL) derive from the germline V gene. The CDR3, from cysteine to phenylalanine, totals 16 residues. The only DNA kept is the CDR3, 48 bases in frame from the first base. From V the trimming removes 1 base and from J it removes 1 base, while the gene matches leave 5 bases of the junction unaccounted for.

The sequenced sample consisted of CD8+ T cells sorted from blood. The sequence came from an adult with rheumatoid arthritis. The V and J genes are TRBV4-1 and TRBJ1-1, with 8 bases matching TRBD1. The DNA sequence is as follows: TGCGCCAGCAGCCAAGTAGGGACAGGAAAGAACACTGAAGCTTTCTTT. Translated, this is CASSQVGTGKNTEAFF.